The entry below describes one T cell receptor beta chain. Its antigen is not known. This specimen belongs to a study of CD8 T cells in ankylosing spondylitis. Findings of the study overall: Before this, some motif variants had been reported in reactive arthritis synovial fluid and blood. A TCR beta motif made of roughly eight highly homologous variants seemed typical of ankylosing spondylitis blood. The disease-linked clones had a CD8+ phenotype and low blood frequencies.

Library preparation for TCR beta used quantitative 5'-RACE with molecular barcodes. TCRdb processed the 5' RACE reads anew with MiXCR; each CDR3 protein has one entry. The sample includes approximately 88,000 distinct CDR3 sequences, 7.5% to 9% seen only once; the top ten take roughly 5.5%. V was clipped by 2 bases and J by 9 bases, with 12 bases between them. CDR3 length: 13 amino acids. Per germline, CDR1 SGHRS and CDR2 YFSETQ. Sequencing used blood, either unsorted or a sorted T cell fraction (not recorded which). The chain employs TRBV5-1 and TRBJ2-1; D remains unclear. This receptor was obtained from a male donor with ankylosing spondylitis or in good health (not recorded which). The CDR3 nucleotides read TGCGCCAGCAGCTTCGGAGAGTCCTTTGAGCAGTTCTTC. Translating it yields CASSFGESFEQFF.